The sequence of this TCR beta chain was determined in a study of blood T cell repertoires in COVID-19. Assay: immunoSEQ multiplex PCR; the TCRdb copy retains only in-frame clones and omits some. Of around 250,000 clones in the sample, roughly 89% are singletons; the top ten hold about 2%. The sequenced sample consisted of peripheral blood. The sequence was obtained from a man younger than 40 who had recovered from COVID-19.

DNA of the CDR3: TGTGCCAGCAGCCTCGGAGGGACCTACGAGCAGTACTTC. It yields the protein CASSLGGTYEQYF. This chain connects TRBV14 to TRBJ2-7; tentatively, D is TRBD2 (6 bases). The CDR3 is 13 residues long. Trimming pared 4 bases from V and 2 bases from J, leaving 9 bases between. From germline, CDR1 is SGHDN and CDR2 FVKESK.